One and the same sample provided the 5 T cell receptor beta chains below, sequenced in a study of cytomegalovirus exposure and HLA in healthy donors. The PCR ran on 60 Vbeta and 13 Jbeta primers. Method: immunoSEQ multiplex PCR; TCRdb's copy keeps in-frame clones and lacks some. The sample totals about 140,000 clones. Sequencing was carried out using PBMCs. The source of these receptors is a young woman in good health and CMV-seronegative.

The V and J genes are TRBV9 and TRBJ2-7; 11 nucleotides align to TRBD2. In germline, CDR1 is SGDLS, CDR2 YYNGEE. Unmatched junction bases numbered 2, after V lost 2 bases and J lost 1 base. The CDR3 has 15 residues. The CDR3 is CASSVGTSGSYEQYF. The CDR3 bases are TGTGCCAGCAGCGTTGGGACTAGCGGATCCTACGAGCAGTACTTC.

This chain connects TRBV5-5 to TRBJ1-2, with D perhaps matching TRBD1 (5 bases). CDR1 and CDR2 from the germline V gene are SGHKS and YYEKEE (reference sequence). The V end was cut by 3 bases, the J end by 2 bases, with 11 bases between. The CDR3 is made up of 14 amino acids. This CDR3 reads CASSSQGENYGYTF. The CDR3 nucleotides read TGTGCCAGCAGCTCTCAGGGCGAGAACTATGGCTACACCTTC. Full variable domain (remainder filled in from reference TRBV5-5 and TRBJ1-2): DAGVTQSPTHLIKTRGQQVTLRCSPISGHKSVSWYQQVLGQGPQFIFQYYEKEERGRGNFPDRFSARQFPNYSSELNVNALLLGDSALYLCASSSQGENYGYTFGSGTRLTVV.

This chain links TRBV14 with TRBJ2-1; D remains ambiguous. Per germline, CDR1 SGHDN and CDR2 FVKESK. CDR3 length equals 13 residues. V shed 3 bases and J shed 3 bases, with 6 bases lying between them. CDR3 sequence: CASSHGVYNEQFF. The DNA for the CDR3 is TGTGCCAGCAGCCATGGAGTCTACAATGAGCAGTTCTTC.

J is TRBJ2-7 and V is TRBV18, with 9 bases lining up with TRBD2. Germline values: CDR1 KGHSH, CDR2 LQKENI. The ends lost 3 bases at V and 0 bases at J; junction bases unmatched: 12. This CDR3 comprises 18 residues. The CDR3 DNA follows: TGTGCCAGCTCACCCCCGACTAGCGGCCCCGGAGGCTCCTACGAGCAGTACTTC. Its protein is CASSPPTSGPGGSYEQYF.

The chain couples TRBV5-6 to TRBJ2-7; tentative D call: TRBD2 (6 bases). The germline CDR1 and CDR2 sequences are SGHDT and YYEEEE. The V end was cut by 3 bases, the J end by 4 bases, with 8 bases between. The CDR3 covers 12 residues. In nucleotides, the CDR3 is TGTGCCAGCAGCTCAAGCGGGTACGAGCAGTACGTC. Its translation: CASSSSGYEQYV.